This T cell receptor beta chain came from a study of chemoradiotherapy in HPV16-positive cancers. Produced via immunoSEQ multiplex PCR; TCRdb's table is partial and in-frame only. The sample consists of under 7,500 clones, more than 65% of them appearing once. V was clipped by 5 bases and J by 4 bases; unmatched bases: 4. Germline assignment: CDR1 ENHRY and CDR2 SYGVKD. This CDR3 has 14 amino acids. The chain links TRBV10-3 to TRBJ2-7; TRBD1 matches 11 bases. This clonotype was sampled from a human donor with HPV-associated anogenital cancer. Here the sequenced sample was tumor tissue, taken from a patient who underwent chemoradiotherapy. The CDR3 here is CAISPGQGVYEQYF. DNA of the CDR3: TGTGCCATCAGTCCGGGACAGGGGGTTTACGAGCAGTACTTC.